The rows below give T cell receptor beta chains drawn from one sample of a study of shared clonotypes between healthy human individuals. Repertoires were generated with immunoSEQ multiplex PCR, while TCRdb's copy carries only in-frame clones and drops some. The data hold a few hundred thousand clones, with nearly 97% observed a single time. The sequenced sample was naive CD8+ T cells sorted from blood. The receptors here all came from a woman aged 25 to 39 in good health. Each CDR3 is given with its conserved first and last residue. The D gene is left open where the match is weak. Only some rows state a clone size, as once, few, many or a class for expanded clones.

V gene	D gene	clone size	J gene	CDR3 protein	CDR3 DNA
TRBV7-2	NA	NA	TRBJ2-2	CASTHLKNTGELFF	TGTGCCAGCACCCACCTAAAGAACACCGGGGAGCTGTTTTTT
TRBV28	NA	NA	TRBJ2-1	CASSSGPYNEQFF	TGTGCCAGCAGTTCCGGACCGTACAATGAGCAGTTCTTC
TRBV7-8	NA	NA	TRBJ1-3	CASSLARGISSGNTIYF	TGTGCCAGCAGCTTAGCTAGGGGGATAAGCTCTGGAAACACCATATATTTT
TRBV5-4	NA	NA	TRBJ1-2	CASSFKGGGYGYTF	TGTGCCAGCAGCTTCAAGGGTGGGGGCTATGGCTACACCTTC
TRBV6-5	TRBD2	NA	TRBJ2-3	CASSGGTSGSDTQYF	TGTGCCAGCAGTGGAGGGACTAGCGGGAGTGATACGCAGTATTTT
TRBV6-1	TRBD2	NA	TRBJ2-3	CASSGTRTSGDTQYF	TGTGCCAGCAGTGGTACACGGACTAGCGGTGATACGCAGTATTTT
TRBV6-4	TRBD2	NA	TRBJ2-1	CASSPGLAPNEQFF	TGTGCCAGCAGTCCTGGACTAGCGCCTAATGAGCAGTTCTTC
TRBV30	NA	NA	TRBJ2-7	CALDGYEQYF	TGTGCCCTTGACGGCTACGAGCAGTACTTC
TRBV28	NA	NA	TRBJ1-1	CASSRATEAFF	TGTGCCAGCAGCCGGGCCACTGAAGCTTTCTTT
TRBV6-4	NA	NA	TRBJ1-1	CASSGGGTEAFF	TGTGCCAGCAGCGGGGGGGGAACTGAAGCTTTCTTT
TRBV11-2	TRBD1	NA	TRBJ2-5	CASSFGTGETQYF	TGTGCCAGCAGCTTCGGGACAGGGGAGACCCAGTACTTC
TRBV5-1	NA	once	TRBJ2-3	CASSLAGQNPGYQF	TGCGCCAGCAGCTTGGCCGGCCAGAATCCCGGGTATCAGTTT
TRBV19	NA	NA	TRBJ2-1	CASSIAPGIHTYNEQFF	TGTGCCAGTAGTATAGCCCCGGGAATCCACACCTACAATGAGCAGTTCTTC
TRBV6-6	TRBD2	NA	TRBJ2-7	CASSPTSLQTYEQYF	TGTGCCAGCAGTCCGACTAGCCTACAAACCTACGAGCAGTACTTC
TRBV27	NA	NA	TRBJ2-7	CASKWDTASYEQYF	TGTGCCAGCAAATGGGACACCGCCTCCTACGAGCAGTACTTC
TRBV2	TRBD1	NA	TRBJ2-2	CASSSGQGLTGELFF	TGTGCCAGCAGCTCGGGACAGGGTTTGACCGGGGAGCTGTTTTTT
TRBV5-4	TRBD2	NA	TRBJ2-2	CASSLREGTGELFF	TGTGCCAGCAGCTTGCGGGAGGGAACCGGGGAGCTGTTTTTT
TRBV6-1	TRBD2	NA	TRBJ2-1	CASKRLAGGDNEQFF	TGTGCCAGCAAGAGACTAGCGGGAGGGGACAATGAGCAGTTCTTC
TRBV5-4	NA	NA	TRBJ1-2	CASSPSDSLSGYTF	TGTGCCAGCAGCCCTTCGGACAGCTTGTCCGGCTACACCTTC
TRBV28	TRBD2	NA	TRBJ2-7	CASSLGAGTPYEQYF	TGTGCCAGCAGTTTAGGAGCGGGGACCCCCTACGAGCAGTACTTC
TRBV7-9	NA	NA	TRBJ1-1	CASSLAVGGTEAFF	TGTGCCAGCAGCTTAGCGGTCGGCGGCACTGAAGCTTTCTTT
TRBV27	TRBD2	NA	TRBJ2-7	CASRQLAGGSYEQYF	TGTGCCAGCAGGCAGCTAGCGGGAGGGTCCTACGAGCAGTACTTC
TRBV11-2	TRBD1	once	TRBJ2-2	CASSFDRDIRSGQLFF	TGTGCCAGCAGCTTCGACAGGGACATCCGCTCCGGGCAGCTGTTTTTT
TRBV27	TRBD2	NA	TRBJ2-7	CASSFIGRDYEQYF	TGTGCCAGCAGTTTTATCGGGAGGGACTACGAGCAGTACTTC
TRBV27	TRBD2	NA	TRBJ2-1	CASSPGTSGNNEQFF	TGTGCCAGCAGTCCAGGGACTAGCGGGAACAATGAGCAGTTCTTC
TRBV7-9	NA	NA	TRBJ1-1	CASSLVAGPSTEAFF	TGTGCCAGCAGCTTAGTAGCAGGGCCCAGCACTGAAGCTTTCTTT
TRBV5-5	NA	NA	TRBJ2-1	CASSLQYNEQFF	TGTGCCAGCAGTCTCCAGTACAATGAGCAGTTCTTC
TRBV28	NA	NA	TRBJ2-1	CASRPSRDEQFF	TGTGCCAGCAGACCCTCCCGGGATGAGCAGTTCTTC
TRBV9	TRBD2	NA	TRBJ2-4	CASSVEAGLQELGDKNIQYF	TGTGCCAGCAGCGTAGAAGCGGGACTCCAAGAGCTTGGAGACAAAAACATTCAGTACTTC
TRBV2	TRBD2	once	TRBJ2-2	CASSPTGTRATGELFF	TGTGCCAGCAGTCCCACCGGGACTAGGGCTACCGGGGAGCTGTTTTTT
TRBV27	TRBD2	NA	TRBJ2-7	CASSRRGSSPYEQYF	TGTGCCAGCAGTAGACGCGGGAGTAGTCCCTACGAGCAGTACTTC
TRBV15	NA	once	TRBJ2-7	CATSRERTLAYEQYF	TGTGCCACCAGCAGAGAGCGGACACTTGCCTACGAGCAGTACTTC
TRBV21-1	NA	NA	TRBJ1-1	CASSKAKSRVPAFF	TGTGCCAGCAGCAAAGCGAAGTCCAGGGTCCCAGCTTTCTTT
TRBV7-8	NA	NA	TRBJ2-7	CASSLEVGYEQYF	TGTGCCAGCAGCTTAGAGGTTGGTTACGAGCAGTACTTC
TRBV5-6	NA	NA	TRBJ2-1	CASSFETAYNEQFF	TGTGCCAGCAGCTTTGAGACGGCTTACAATGAGCAGTTCTTC
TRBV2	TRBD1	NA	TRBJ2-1	CASTYRGLYNEQFF	TGTGCCAGCACTTACAGGGGGCTTTACAATGAGCAGTTCTTC
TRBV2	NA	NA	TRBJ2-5	CASSPRLVWYF	TGTGCCAGCAGTCCCCGGCTAGTCTGGTACTTC
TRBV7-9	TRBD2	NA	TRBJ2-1	CASSPGLPMNSEQFF	TGTGCCAGCAGCCCGGGACTACCTATGAACAGTGAGCAGTTCTTC
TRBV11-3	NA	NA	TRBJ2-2	CASSFGPNEATRRELFF	TGTGCCAGCAGCTTCGGGCCTAACGAAGCTACACGCCGGGAGCTGTTTTTT
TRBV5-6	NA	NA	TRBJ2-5	CASSEGDETQYF	TGTGCCAGCAGTGAGGGCGATGAGACCCAGTACTTC
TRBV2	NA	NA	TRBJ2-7	CASSEALRGGRSYEQYF	TGTGCCAGCAGTGAAGCGCTTCGTGGAGGGAGGTCCTACGAGCAGTACTTC
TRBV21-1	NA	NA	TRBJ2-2	CASSKDQDTNTGELFF	TGTGCCAGCAGCAAAGACCAGGATACGAACACCGGGGAGCTGTTTTTT
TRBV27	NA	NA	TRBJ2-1	CASTRGYEQFF	TGTGCCAGCACGAGGGGATATGAGCAGTTCTTC
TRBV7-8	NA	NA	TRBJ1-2	CASSLALGANYGYTF	TGTGCCAGCAGCTTAGCCTTGGGGGCTAACTATGGCTACACCTTC
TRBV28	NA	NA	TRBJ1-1	CASSLAGPYVNTEAFF	TGTGCCAGCAGTTTGGCAGGGCCCTATGTGAACACTGAAGCTTTCTTT
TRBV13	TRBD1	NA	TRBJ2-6	CASSRTGGANVLTF	TGTGCCAGCAGCCGGACAGGTGGGGCCAACGTCCTGACTTTC
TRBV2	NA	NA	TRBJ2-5	CASSEGLQQETQYF	TGTGCCAGCAGTGAAGGTTTACAGCAAGAGACCCAGTACTTC
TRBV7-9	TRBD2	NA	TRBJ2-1	CASSLRASGSNEQFF	TGTGCCAGCAGCTTAAGGGCTAGCGGGAGTAATGAGCAGTTCTTC
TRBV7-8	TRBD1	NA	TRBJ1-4	CASSWDSGNEKLFF	TGTGCCAGCAGCTGGGACAGTGGTAATGAAAAACTGTTTTTT
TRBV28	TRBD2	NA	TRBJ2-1	CASSLWLAANNEQFF	TGTGCCAGCAGTTTATGGCTAGCGGCCAACAATGAGCAGTTCTTC
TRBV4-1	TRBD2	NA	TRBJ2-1	CASSQGRLAPYNEQFF	TGCGCCAGCAGCCAAGGGAGACTAGCGCCCTACAATGAGCAGTTCTTC
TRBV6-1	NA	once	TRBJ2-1	CASSADYNEQFF	TGTGCCAGCAGTGCCGACTACAATGAGCAGTTCTTC
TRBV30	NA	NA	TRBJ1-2	CAWSVLEGTPIVLNYGYTF	TGTGCCTGGAGTGTACTCGAGGGGACCCCAATAGTCCTAAACTATGGCTACACCTTC
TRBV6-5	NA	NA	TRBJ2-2	CASSYSMGTGELFF	TGTGCCAGCAGTTACTCGATGGGAACCGGGGAGCTGTTTTTT
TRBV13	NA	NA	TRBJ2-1	CASSAGPEQFF	TGTGCCAGCAGCGCAGGGCCTGAGCAGTTCTTC
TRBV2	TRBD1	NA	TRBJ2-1	CASSETGGLGEQFF	TGTGCCAGCAGTGAAACAGGGGGCCTGGGTGAGCAGTTCTTC
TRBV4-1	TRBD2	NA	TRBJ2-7	CASSQVGRAYEQYF	TGCGCCAGCAGCCAAGTGGGGAGGGCCTACGAGCAGTACTTC
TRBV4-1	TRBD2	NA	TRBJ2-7	CASRLGLATTYEQYF	TGCGCCAGCCGGCTGGGACTAGCGACCACCTACGAGCAGTACTTC
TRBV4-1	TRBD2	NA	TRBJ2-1	CASSQKLNSGTEQFF	TGCGCCAGCAGCCAAAAGTTGAATAGCGGGACGGAGCAGTTCTTC